Reported below is one TCR beta chain. Its antigen remains unknown. Trimming took 8 bases from V and 5 from J, leaving 15 bases between them. The CDR3 loop spans 13 amino acids. Germline V gives CDR1 SNHLY, CDR2 FYNNEI. This specimen comes from a study of OX40 agonist ivuxolimab in advanced cancers. Study context: Every 2 weeks, ivuxolimab was infused into the patients intravenously at between 0.01 and 10 mg/kg. Study outcomes and limitations: Patients with a partial response at 0.1-3.0 mg/kg had among the lowest clonal expansion. Some nonresponders additionally presented with little normalized T-cell clonal expansion.

TCRdb's table, derived via immunoSEQ multiplex PCR, lists solely in-frame clones and lacks some. The data contain about 72,000 clones, 81% of them singletons. The chain carries TRBV2 and TRBJ2-5; D is tentatively TRBD1 or TRBD2 (5 bases each). The sequenced sample was CD4+ or CD8+ T cells sorted from blood, obtained in a trial of the OX40 agonist ivuxolimab. This clonotype was obtained from an adult with an advanced solid tumor such as melanoma, head and neck, liver or kidney cancer. CDR3 protein: CASGARGRETQYF. The CDR3 DNA sequence: TGTGCCAGCGGCGCTCGGGGCCGGGAGACCCAGTACTTC.